This entry lists 14 T cell receptor beta chains sequenced from one sample in a study of patients and donors after allogeneic stem cell transplantation. TCRdb analysed the RT-PCR reads with MiXCR anew, one entry per CDR3 protein. The table has 45,000 to 65,000 distinct CDR3 sequences, more than 10% seen once. The sequenced material came from blood, either unsorted or a sorted T cell fraction (not recorded which). Every receptor here comes from a human donor who was either an allogeneic HSCT recipient or a stem cell or donor lymphocyte infusion donor (not recorded which). It is not recorded whose cells these are; they may come from a transplant donor.

The chain employs TRBV27 and TRBJ1-2; no reliable D call. Trimming pared 6 bases from V and 4 bases from J, leaving 6 bases between. The CDR3 runs to 11 residues. Germline assignment: CDR1 MNHEY and CDR2 SMNVEV (reference sequence). The DNA for the CDR3 is TGTGCCAGCAGCCCAGGCTATGGCTACACCTTC. This gives the protein CASSPGYGYTF.

The table lists this clonotype with a count of one. A much larger clone is a single base away; this may be a read error. No conserved phenylalanine or tryptophan is present at the end of the CDR3, so a read error is the likely explanation. CDR3 region: CASSSSGHYEQYS. The CDR3 nucleotides are TGTGCCAGCAGCTCATCGGGACACTACGAGCAGTACTCC. The chain carries TRBV7-6 and TRBJ2-7; the D gene is possibly TRBD1 (6 bases). Germline V CDR1 and CDR2: SGHVS, FNYEAQ. V lost 4 bases, J lost 3 bases, and 10 bases lay in between. This CDR3 spans 13 amino acids.

This clonotype has a handful of counts. V usage is TRBV28 and J usage is TRBJ2-1, with TRBD2 matching 8 bases. CDR1 and CDR2 (germline): MDHEN, SYDVKM. CDR3 length: 15 amino acids. Losses at the gene ends were 3 bases for V and 6 bases for J; bases not matched to a gene: 7. This chain's CDR3 is CASSLLVAGRNEQFF. The CDR3 coding sequence is TGTGCCAGCAGTTTGTTGGTAGCGGGGCGCAATGAGCAGTTCTTC.

J is TRBJ2-3 and V is TRBV20-1; tentative D call: TRBD2 (6 bases). Trimming cost V 1 base and J 2 bases, with 16 bases left between them. The CDR3 is 16 residues long. Germline V gives CDR1 DFQATT, CDR2 SNEGSKA (reference sequence). The CDR3 DNA follows: TGCAGTGCTAGAGTTCGGGTGGGAGGCCCCACAGATACGCAGTATTTT. Protein sequence: CSARVRVGGPTDTQYF.

The rearrangement links TRBV29-1 to TRBJ2-1; a weak D match, TRBD1 (6 bases). V lost 4 bases, J lost 7 bases, and 8 bases lay in between. Germline V CDR1 and CDR2: SQVTM, ANQGSEA. The CDR3 contains 11 residues. Here the CDR3 reads CSVGQVNEQFF. CDR3 sequence (DNA): TGCAGCGTTGGACAGGTAAATGAGCAGTTCTTC.

The genes are TRBV21-1 and TRBJ2-4. TRBV21-1 is deemed a pseudogene. This CDR3 is 15 amino acids long. The CDR3 nucleotides read TGTGCCAGCAGCAAACCTTGGCAGGACAAAAACATTCAGTACTTC. Its protein product is CASSKPWQDKNIQYF.

This clonotype has at least ten counts. The rearrangement uses TRBV5-1 and TRBJ1-4, with TRBD1 matching over 7 bases. The V and J ends lost 4 bases and 5 bases, in that order; junction bases with no gene match: 8. The CDR3 consists of 15 residues. Per germline, CDR1 SGHRS and CDR2 YFSETQ. For the CDR3, the DNA is TGCGCCAGCAGCCCTGGGGGACAGAAAAATGAAAAACTGTTTTTT. Translation gives CASSPGGQKNEKLFF.

In its sample, this clonotype was seen a few times. The chain couples TRBV6-5 to TRBJ2-4; TRBD1 aligns across 7 bases. Germline assignment: CDR1 MNHEY and CDR2 SVGAGI. Unmatched junction bases numbered 14, after V lost 6 bases and J lost 0 bases. This CDR3 is 18 amino acids long. The CDR3 spells CASSSADRPMGAKNIQYF. Here the CDR3 DNA reads TGTGCCAGCAGCTCCGCGGACAGGCCCATGGGAGCCAAAAACATTCAGTACTTC.

This clonotype occurred a few times. V and J are TRBV6-5 and TRBJ2-3; 15 bases align to TRBD2. The CDR3 is 14 amino acids. The V and J ends lost 4 bases and 12 bases, in that order; junction bases with no gene match: 5. Germline CDR1 is MNHEY and CDR2 is SVGAGI. CDR3 protein: CASSLWTSGRDQYF. The DNA of the CDR3 is TGTGCCAGCAGTTTATGGACTAGCGGGAGGGACCAGTATTTT.

V gene TRBV7-6 combines with J gene TRBJ2-7; TRBD2 agrees at 10 bases. The CDR3 sequence is 16 residues long. Looked up from germline, CDR1 is SGHVS and CDR2 is FNYEAQ. Losses at the gene ends were 1 base for V and 4 bases for J; bases not matched to a gene: 7. CDR3 residues: CASSLGASGGGYEQYF. The DNA for the CDR3 is TGTGCCAGCAGCTTAGGGGCTAGCGGGGGTGGTTACGAGCAGTACTTC.

This clonotype was seen at least ten times. V is TRBV10-3 and J is TRBJ1-5; D is ambiguous. Germline-derived CDR1 and CDR2 are ENHRY and SYGVKD. Trimming shortened V by 6 bases and J by 4 bases, and 7 bases separated the two germline ends. This CDR3 has 12 amino acids. CDR3 coding DNA: TGTGCCATCAGCGTAGGGAATCAGCCCCAGCATTTT. It is translated as CAISVGNQPQHF.

V and J are TRBV15 and TRBJ2-1, with 8 bases lining up with TRBD1. J gave up 5 bases and V 5 bases, and 8 bases lay outside the gene matches. The CDR3 runs 15 residues. Germline CDR1 LNHNV, CDR2 YYDKDF (reference sequence). As DNA, the CDR3 is TGTGCCACCAGCTACCGGGACAGGCTACACAATGAGCAGTTCTTC. This codes for CATSYRDRLHNEQFF.

The chain employs TRBV6-5 and TRBJ2-1; TRBD2 matches 10 bases. V lost 0 bases and J lost 9; bases outside the gene matches: 5. Germline V gene sequence: CDR1 MNHEY, CDR2 SVGAGI. The CDR3 extends over 15 amino acids. The DNA of the CDR3 is TGTGCCAGCAGTTACTCGCCTAGCGGGAGCTTTGAGCAGTTCTTC. It yields the protein CASSYSPSGSFEQFF.

This clonotype showed up just once. This may be a read error: a much more frequent sequence differs by one nucleotide. The V call is TRBV5-4, the J call TRBJ1-6; 7 bases align to TRBD1. CDR3 length: 16 amino acids. After removal of 10 bases from V and 5 bases from J, the junction contained 15 bases not matched to a gene. Germline loops: CDR1 SGHNT, CDR2 YYREEE (reference sequence). The CDR3 bases are TGTGCCGGCGGACCCTCAGGGACAGCCAATAATTCACCCCTCCACTTT. Protein sequence: CAGGPSGTANNSPLHF.